This T cell receptor (beta chain) was sequenced during a study of control samples from healthy donors and cancer patients. Sequenced by immunoSEQ multiplex PCR; TCRdb stores in-frame clones only, minus some. This table has 50,000 to 65,000 clones, around nine tenths appearing once. This clone was counted a few times. From germline, CDR1 is SGHTA and CDR2 FQGNSA. This CDR3 has 14 residues. Trimming cost V 5 bases and J 5 bases; bases outside gene matches: 6. Material for sequencing was PBMCs. This receptor was taken from a woman aged 45-65 years with colorectal cancer. J is TRBJ2-5 and V is TRBV7-2; 9 bases line up with TRBD1. The CDR3: CASSADRGGETQYF. The DNA for the CDR3 is TGTGCCAGCAGCGCGGACAGGGGAGGGGAGACCCAGTACTTC.